These T cell receptor beta chains were read from a single sample in a study of shared clonotypes between healthy human individuals. Method: immunoSEQ multiplex PCR; TCRdb's copy keeps in-frame clones and lacks some. This table has roughly 2.2 million clones, more than 85% appearing once. Sequencing input: naive CD4+ T cells from PBMCs. Receptor source: a man between 18 and 35 years old in good health. Some clones in this sample may be carry-over from other donors' samples. CDR3s include the opening cysteine and the closing phenylalanine or tryptophan. A D gene is named only where the DNA matches it firmly. Expanded clones are given a class, and other clones once, few, many or no size at all.

>NA|TRBJ2-7|15|TRBV7-9|TRBD1
CASSRPGQGRYEQYF
TGTGCCAGCAGCCGACCGGGACAGGGGCGTTACGAGCAGTACTTC
>NA|TRBJ1-4|13|TRBV2|NA
CASKFVWDEKLFF
TGTGCCAGCAAGTTCGTCTGGGATGAAAAACTGTTTTTT
>NA|TRBJ2-7|13|TRBV28|TRBD2
CASSSGTSYEQYF
TGTGCCAGCAGTTCGGGGACTAGCTACGAGCAGTACTTC
>NA|TRBJ2-7|15|TRBV27|NA
CASSFGGPFTYEQYF
TGTGCCAGCAGTTTTGGGGGACCCTTCACCTACGAGCAGTACTTC
>NA|TRBJ2-5|17|TRBV5-6|TRBD1
CASSPRRTGDQGETQYF
TGTGCCAGCAGCCCGAGGAGGACAGGGGATCAGGGGGAGACCCAGTACTTC
>few|TRBJ1-1|13|TRBV5-1|NA
CASSLIPENEAFF
TGCGCCAGCAGCTTGATCCCGGAGAATGAAGCTTTCTTT
>few|TRBJ1-2|13|TRBV25-1|NA
CASSAQGNDGYTF
TGTGCCAGCAGTGCCCAGGGTAACGATGGCTACACCTTC
>NA|TRBJ2-3|16|TRBV27|NA
CASSLRGPARTDTQYF
TGTGCCAGCAGTTTACGGGGGCCAGCTCGCACAGATACGCAGTATTTT
>NA|TRBJ2-3|14|TRBV28|NA
CASSPRQSTDTQYF
TGTGCCAGCAGTCCCCGACAGTCCACAGATACGCAGTATTTT
>NA|TRBJ1-2|13|TRBV5-1|TRBD1
CASSPGTGDGYTF
TGCGCCAGCAGCCCGGGGACAGGGGATGGCTACACCTTC
>NA|TRBJ1-4|14|TRBV5-1|NA
CASSFSPDPEKLFF
TGCGCCAGCAGCTTCTCACCCGACCCTGAAAAACTGTTTTTT
>NA|TRBJ1-2|14|TRBV2|TRBD1
CASSPGTALYGYTF
TGTGCCAGCAGCCCCGGGACAGCCCTCTATGGCTACACCTTC
>NA|TRBJ1-1|14|TRBV5-1|TRBD1
CASRPQGAATEAFF
TGCGCCAGCAGACCGCAGGGGGCGGCCACTGAAGCTTTCTTT
>NA|TRBJ2-3|13|TRBV5-1|NA
CASSAGPDDTQYF
TGCGCCAGCAGCGCCGGTCCTGACGATACGCAGTATTTT
>NA|TRBJ1-6|13|TRBV30|NA
CAWSPQGGAAPHF
TGTGCCTGGAGTCCCCAGGGAGGTGCCGCCCCCCACTTT
>NA|TRBJ1-1|14|TRBV27|NA
CASRPQAMNTEAFF
TGTGCCAGCCGACCCCAGGCTATGAACACTGAAGCTTTCTTT
>NA|TRBJ2-6|15|TRBV7-9|NA
CASRGWASGANVLTF
TGTGCCAGCAGGGGTTGGGCATCTGGGGCCAACGTCCTGACTTTC
>NA|TRBJ2-4|12|TRBV5-5|NA
CASSRDLSIQYF
TGTGCCAGCAGCCGGGACCTCAGCATTCAGTACTTC
>NA|TRBJ1-4|17|TRBV5-1|NA
CASSLEGHTGWGEKLFF
TGCGCCAGCAGCTTGGAGGGACACACCGGGTGGGGTGAAAAACTGTTTTTT
>NA|TRBJ2-4|14|TRBV6-6|NA
CASSYSRQTGIQYF
TGTGCCAGCAGTTACTCGAGGCAGACTGGAATTCAGTACTTC
>NA|TRBJ1-3|13|TRBV4-3|NA
CASSQDLGDTIYF
TGCGCCAGCAGCCAAGATCTGGGGGACACCATATATTTT
>NA|TRBJ1-1|11|TRBV29-1|NA
CSATGSTEAFF
TGCAGCGCAACAGGGAGCACTGAAGCTTTCTTT
>NA|TRBJ2-7|13|TRBV28|NA
CASRVGFTYEQYF
TGTGCCAGCAGAGTCGGCTTTACCTACGAGCAGTACTTC
>NA|TRBJ2-2|13|TRBV6-6|NA
CASIWDSAGELFF
TGTGCCAGCATCTGGGACTCCGCCGGGGAGCTGTTTTTT
>NA|TRBJ2-2|14|TRBV11-2|NA
CASWRGTGTGELFF
TGTGCCAGCTGGAGAGGGACCGGCACCGGGGAGCTGTTTTTT